The rows below give T cell receptor beta chains drawn from one sample of a study of T cells after yellow fever vaccination. MiXCR, applied by TCRdb to the 5' RACE reads, yields one record per CDR3 protein. The sample has 450,000 to 650,000 distinct CDR3 sequences, roughly a fifth seen once; the top ten hold around 17%. The sample here was PBMCs, taken roughly 20 days after the first yellow fever vaccination. Receptors originate from a man aged 18 to 30 who received the YFV17D yellow fever vaccine. Both conserved end residues are part of each CDR3. Fields, in order: J gene, V gene, CDR3 protein.

TRBJ1-5 TRBV4-1 CASSQDRGTGNQPQHF
TRBJ2-1 TRBV20-1 CSAEQGSTYNEQFF
TRBJ2-3 TRBV7-9 CASSLARDRLTDTQYF
TRBJ1-3 TRBV7-8 CASSRGLSSGNTIYF
TRBJ2-7 TRBV9 CASSSSSGTAFYEQYF
TRBJ2-3 TRBV2 CASSPGSVPDTQYF
TRBJ2-7 TRBV23-1 CAGLLRDGAYEQYF
TRBJ2-7 TRBV5-1 CASSLHFGTTPTYEQYF
TRBJ2-7 TRBV2 CASTLDRVAYEQYF
TRBJ2-3 TRBV19 CASSSLLSGGFSDTQYF
TRBJ2-3 TRBV5-6 CASSLPGPQTDTQYF
TRBJ2-7 TRBV6-1 CASSLGPMGSYEQYF
TRBJ2-6 TRBV5-5 CASSLVGTAGANVLTF
TRBJ2-3 TRBV4-2 CASSTATRVSTDTQYF